The T cell receptor (beta chain) described here comes from a study of shared clonotypes between healthy human individuals. Study-level points and caveats: Larger estimated richness was generally recorded for naive subsets relative to memory subsets.

For this clone: Antigen unknown. This specimen includes other DNA sequences encoding the same CDR3.

The CDR3 contains 14 residues. Germline V gene lookup returns CDR1 SGHRS and CDR2 YFSETQ. V was clipped by 4 bases and J by 0 bases; unmatched bases: 3. How the authors handled the data: ImmunoSEQ yielded junction-only sequences lacking quality scores, so filtering differed. Assay used: immunoSEQ multiplex PCR; TCRdb lists only in-frame clones, some missing. The V and J calls and the clone size are those of that table, but D and trimming were determined from the DNA. Of roughly 2.1 million clones detected, roughly 91% appear once; the ten largest clones hold 1.7%. Positive CCR7 selection of CD45RO-negative cells yielded the naive CD8 cells, and terminally differentiated effector memory CD45RA+ cells were excluded. Each of the donors was a healthy adult who was HIV-negative and had not had a recent acute infection or vaccination.

The genes are TRBV5-1 and TRBJ1-1, with 7 nucleotides matching TRBD1. Input material: naive CD8+ T cells from PBMCs. The receptor comes from a man aged 18 to 30 in good health. Some clones in this sample may be carry-over from other donors' samples. In DNA form, the CDR3 reads TGCGCCAGCAGCCGGGACAGATTGAACACTGAAGCTTTCTTT. Amino acids: CASSRDRLNTEAFF.